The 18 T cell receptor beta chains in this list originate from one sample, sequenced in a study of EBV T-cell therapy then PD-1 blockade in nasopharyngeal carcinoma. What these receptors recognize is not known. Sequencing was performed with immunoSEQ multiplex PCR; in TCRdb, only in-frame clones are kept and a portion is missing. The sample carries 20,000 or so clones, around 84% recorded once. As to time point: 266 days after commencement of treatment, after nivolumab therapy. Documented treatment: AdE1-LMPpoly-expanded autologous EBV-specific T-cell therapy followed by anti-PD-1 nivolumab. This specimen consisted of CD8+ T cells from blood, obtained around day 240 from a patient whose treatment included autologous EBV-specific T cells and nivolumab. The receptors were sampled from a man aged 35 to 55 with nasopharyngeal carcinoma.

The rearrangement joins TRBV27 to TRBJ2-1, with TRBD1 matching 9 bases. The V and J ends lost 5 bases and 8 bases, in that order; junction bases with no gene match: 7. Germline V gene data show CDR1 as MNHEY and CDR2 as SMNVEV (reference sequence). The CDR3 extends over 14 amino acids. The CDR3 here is CASSPRDRVDEQFF. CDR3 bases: TGTGCCAGCAGTCCACGGGACAGGGTGGATGAGCAGTTCTTC.

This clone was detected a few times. The CDR3 coding sequence is TGCGCCAGCAGCCAAGAATCCCAGGGGGGCGAGCAGTACTTC. It codes for CASSQESQGGEQYF. This chain links TRBV4-3 with TRBJ2-7; D is possibly TRBD1 (7 bases). CDR1 and CDR2 from the germline V gene are LGHNA and YSLEER. V was shortened by 0 bases and J by 6 bases, with 12 bases between the two germline ends. The CDR3 sequence is 14 residues long.

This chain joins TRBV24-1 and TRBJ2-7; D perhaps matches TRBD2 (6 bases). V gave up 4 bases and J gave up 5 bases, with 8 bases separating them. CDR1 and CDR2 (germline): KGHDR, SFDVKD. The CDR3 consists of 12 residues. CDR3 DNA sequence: TGTGCCACCAGTGAGGAGGGCCACGAGCAGTACTTC. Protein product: CATSEEGHEQYF.

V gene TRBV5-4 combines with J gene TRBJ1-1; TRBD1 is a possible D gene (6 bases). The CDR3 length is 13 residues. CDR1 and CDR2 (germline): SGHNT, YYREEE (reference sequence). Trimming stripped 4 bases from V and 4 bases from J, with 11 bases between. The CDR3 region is CASSPPGATEAFF. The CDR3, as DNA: TGTGCCAGCAGCCCCCCAGGGGCCACTGAAGCTTTCTTT.

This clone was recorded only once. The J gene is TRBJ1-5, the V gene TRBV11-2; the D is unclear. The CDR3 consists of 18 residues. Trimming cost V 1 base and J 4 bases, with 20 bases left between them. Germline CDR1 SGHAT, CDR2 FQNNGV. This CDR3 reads CASSLVVGHAGLNQPQHF. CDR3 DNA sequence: TGTGCCAGCAGCTTAGTAGTCGGGCACGCAGGACTTAATCAGCCCCAGCATTTT.

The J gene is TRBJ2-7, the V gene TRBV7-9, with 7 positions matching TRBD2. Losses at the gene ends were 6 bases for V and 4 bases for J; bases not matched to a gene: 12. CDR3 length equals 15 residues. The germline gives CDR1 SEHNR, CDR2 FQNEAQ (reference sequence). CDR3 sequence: CASSREGRGVYEQYF. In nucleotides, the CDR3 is TGTGCCAGCAGTCGAGAGGGGAGGGGAGTTTACGAGCAGTACTTC.

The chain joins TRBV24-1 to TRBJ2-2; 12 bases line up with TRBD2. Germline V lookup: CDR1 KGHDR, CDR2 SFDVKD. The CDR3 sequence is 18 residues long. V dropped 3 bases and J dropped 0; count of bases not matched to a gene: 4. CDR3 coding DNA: TGTGCCACCAGTGATCTAGCGGGGGGGCCTTCGAACACCGGGGAGCTGTTTTTT. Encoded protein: CATSDLAGGPSNTGELFF.

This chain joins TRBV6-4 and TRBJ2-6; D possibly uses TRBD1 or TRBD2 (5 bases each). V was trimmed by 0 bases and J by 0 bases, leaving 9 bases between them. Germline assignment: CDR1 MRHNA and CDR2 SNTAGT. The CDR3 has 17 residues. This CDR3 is CASSDSEGSSGANVLTF. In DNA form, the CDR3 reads TGTGCCAGCAGTGACTCAGAGGGGAGCTCTGGGGCCAACGTCCTGACTTTC.

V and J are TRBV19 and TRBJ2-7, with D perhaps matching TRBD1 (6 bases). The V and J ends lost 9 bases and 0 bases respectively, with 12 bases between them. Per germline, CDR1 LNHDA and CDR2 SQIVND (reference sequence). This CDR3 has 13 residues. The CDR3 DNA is TGTGCCAGCGGTAAGGACAGCTCCTACGAGCAGTACTTC. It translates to CASGKDSSYEQYF. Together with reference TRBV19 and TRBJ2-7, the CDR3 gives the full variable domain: DGGITQSPKYLFRKEGQNVTLSCEQNLNHDAMYWYRQDPGQGLRLIYYSQIVNDFQKGDIAEGYSVSREKKESFPLTVTSAQKNPTAFYLCASGKDSSYEQYFGPGTRLTVT.

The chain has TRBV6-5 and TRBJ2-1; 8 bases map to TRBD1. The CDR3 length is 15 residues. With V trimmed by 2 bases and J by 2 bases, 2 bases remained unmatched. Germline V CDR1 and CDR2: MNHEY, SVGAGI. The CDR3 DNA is TGTGCCAGCAGTTACGTGGACAGGGCCTACAATGAGCAGTTCTTC. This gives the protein CASSYVDRAYNEQFF.

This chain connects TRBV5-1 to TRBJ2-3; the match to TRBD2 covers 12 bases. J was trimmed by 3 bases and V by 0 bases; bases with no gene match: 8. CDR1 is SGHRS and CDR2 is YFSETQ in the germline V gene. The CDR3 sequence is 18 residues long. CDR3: CASSLGLAGAASTDTQYF. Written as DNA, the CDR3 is TGCGCCAGCAGCTTGGGACTAGCGGGGGCCGCGAGTACAGATACGCAGTATTTT. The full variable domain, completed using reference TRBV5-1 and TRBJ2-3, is KAGVTQTPRYLIKTRGQQVTLSCSPISGHRSVSWYQQTPGQGLQFLFEYFSETQRNKGNFPGRFSGRQFSNSRSEMNVSTLELGDSALYLCASSLGLAGAASTDTQYFGPGTRLTVL.

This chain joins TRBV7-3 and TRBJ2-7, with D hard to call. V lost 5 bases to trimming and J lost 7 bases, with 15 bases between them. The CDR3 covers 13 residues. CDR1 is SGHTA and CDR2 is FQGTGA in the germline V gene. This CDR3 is CASSKFPGGEQYF. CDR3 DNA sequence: TGTGCCAGCAGCAAATTCCCGGGCGGAGAGCAGTACTTC.

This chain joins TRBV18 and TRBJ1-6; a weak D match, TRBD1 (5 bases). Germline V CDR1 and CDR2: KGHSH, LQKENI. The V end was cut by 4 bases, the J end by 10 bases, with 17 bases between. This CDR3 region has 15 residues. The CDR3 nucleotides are TGTGCCAGCTCACGTAGTTGGGGGGACGACTCACCCCTCCACTTT. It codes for CASSRSWGDDSPLHF.

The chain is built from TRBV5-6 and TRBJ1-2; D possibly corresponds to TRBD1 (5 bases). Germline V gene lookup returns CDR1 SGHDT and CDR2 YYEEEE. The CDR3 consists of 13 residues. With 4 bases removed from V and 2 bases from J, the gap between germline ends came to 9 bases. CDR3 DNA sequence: TGTGCCAGCAGCGGGGCGGAGAACTATGGCTACACCTTC. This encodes CASSGAENYGYTF.

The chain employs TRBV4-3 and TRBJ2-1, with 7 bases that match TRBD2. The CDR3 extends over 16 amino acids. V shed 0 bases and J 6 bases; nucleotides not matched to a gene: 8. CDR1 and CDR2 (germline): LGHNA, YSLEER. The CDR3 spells CASSQDYQRGSNEQFF. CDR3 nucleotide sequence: TGCGCCAGCAGCCAAGATTATCAGCGGGGTAGCAATGAGCAGTTCTTC.

CDR3 sequence: CASSWDLGHSYEQYF. The CDR3 DNA sequence: TGCGCCAGCAGCTGGGACCTGGGACACTCCTACGAGCAGTACTTC. The chain uses TRBV5-1 and TRBJ2-7; D possibly corresponds to TRBD1 (6 bases). The germline V and J ends were trimmed by 3 bases and 0 bases, with 13 bases remaining between them. From germline, CDR1 is SGHRS and CDR2 YFSETQ. The CDR3 is made up of 15 amino acids.

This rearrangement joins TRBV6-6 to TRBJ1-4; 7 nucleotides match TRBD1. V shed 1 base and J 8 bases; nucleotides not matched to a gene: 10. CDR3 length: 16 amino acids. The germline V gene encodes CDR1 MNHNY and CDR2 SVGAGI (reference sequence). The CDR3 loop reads CASSYLQGQLGEKLFF. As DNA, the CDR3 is TGTGCCAGCAGTTACTTACAGGGACAGCTGGGGGAAAAACTGTTTTTT.

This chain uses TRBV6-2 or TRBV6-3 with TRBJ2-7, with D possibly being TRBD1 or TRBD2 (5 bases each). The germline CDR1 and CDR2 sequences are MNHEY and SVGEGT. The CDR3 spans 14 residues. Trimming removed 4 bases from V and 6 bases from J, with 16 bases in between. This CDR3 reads CASSSGTDTSEQYF. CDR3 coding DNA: TGTGCCAGCAGTTCCGGGACCGATACTTCCGAGCAGTACTTC.